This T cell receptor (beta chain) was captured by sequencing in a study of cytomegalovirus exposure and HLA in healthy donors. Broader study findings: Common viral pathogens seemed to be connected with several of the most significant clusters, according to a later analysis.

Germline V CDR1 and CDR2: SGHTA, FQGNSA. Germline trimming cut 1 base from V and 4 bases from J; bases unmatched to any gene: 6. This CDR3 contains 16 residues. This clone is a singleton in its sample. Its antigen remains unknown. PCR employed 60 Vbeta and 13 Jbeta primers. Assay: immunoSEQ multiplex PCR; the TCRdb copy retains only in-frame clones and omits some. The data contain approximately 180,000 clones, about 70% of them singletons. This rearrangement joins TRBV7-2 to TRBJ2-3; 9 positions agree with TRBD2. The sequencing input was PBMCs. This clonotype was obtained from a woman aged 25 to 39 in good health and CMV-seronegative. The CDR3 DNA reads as TGTGCCAGCAGCTTAGGGGCGGGAGGGCCCCCAGATACGCAGTATTTT. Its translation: CASSLGAGGPPDTQYF.